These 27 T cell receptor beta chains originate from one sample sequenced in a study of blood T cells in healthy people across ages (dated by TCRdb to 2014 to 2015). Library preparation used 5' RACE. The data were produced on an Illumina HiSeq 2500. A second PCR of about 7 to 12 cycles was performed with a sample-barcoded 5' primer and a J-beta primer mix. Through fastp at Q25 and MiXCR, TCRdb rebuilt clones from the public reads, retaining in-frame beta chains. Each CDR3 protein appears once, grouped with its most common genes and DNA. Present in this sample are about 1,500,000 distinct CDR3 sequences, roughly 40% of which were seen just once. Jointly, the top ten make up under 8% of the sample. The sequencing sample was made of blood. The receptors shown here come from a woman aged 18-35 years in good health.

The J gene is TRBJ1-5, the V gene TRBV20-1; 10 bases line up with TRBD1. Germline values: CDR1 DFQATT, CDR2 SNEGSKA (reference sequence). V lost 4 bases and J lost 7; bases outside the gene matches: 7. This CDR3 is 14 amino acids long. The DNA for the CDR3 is TGCAGTGCTACGCAGACAGGGGGCCCACAGCCCCAGCATTTT. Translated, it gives CSATQTGGPQPQHF.

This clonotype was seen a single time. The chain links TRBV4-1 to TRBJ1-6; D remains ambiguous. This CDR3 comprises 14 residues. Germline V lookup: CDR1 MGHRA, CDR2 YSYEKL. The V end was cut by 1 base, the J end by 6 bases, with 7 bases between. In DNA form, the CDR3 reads TGCGCCAGCAGCCAAGCCTCGGGTAATTCACCCCTCCACTTT. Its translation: CASSQASGNSPLHF.

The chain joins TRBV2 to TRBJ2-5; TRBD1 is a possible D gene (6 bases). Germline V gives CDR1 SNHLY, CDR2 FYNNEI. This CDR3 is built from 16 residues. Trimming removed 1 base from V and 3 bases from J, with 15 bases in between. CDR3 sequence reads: CASSEVRWTDKETQYF. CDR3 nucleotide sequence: TGTGCCAGCAGTGAAGTGAGGTGGACAGACAAAGAGACCCAGTACTTC.

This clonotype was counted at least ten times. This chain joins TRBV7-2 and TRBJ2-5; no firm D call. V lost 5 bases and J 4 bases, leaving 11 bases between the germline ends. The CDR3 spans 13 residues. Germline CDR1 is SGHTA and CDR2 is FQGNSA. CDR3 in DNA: TGTGCCAGCAGCCACCATTTCAGAGAGACCCAGTACTTC. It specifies CASSHHFRETQYF. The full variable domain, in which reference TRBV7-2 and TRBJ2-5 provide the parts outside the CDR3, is GAGVSQSPSNKVTEKGKDVELRCDPISGHTALYWYRQSLGQGLEFLIYFQGNSAPDKSGLPSDRFSAERTGGSVSTLTIQRTQQEDSAVYLCASSHHFRETQYFGPGTRLLVL.

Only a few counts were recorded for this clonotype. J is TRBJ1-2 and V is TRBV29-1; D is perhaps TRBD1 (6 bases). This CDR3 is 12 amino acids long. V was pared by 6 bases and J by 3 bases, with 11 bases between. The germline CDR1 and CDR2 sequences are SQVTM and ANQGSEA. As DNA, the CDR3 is TGCAGCGTACAGGGAGGAGACTATGGCTACACCTTC. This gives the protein CSVQGGDYGYTF.

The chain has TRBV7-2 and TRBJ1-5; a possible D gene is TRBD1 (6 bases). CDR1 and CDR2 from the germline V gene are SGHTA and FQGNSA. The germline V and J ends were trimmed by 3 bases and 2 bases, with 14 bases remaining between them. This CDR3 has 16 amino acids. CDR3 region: CASSLAGGPGNQPQHF. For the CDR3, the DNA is TGTGCCAGCAGCTTGGCTGGGGGCCCTGGCAATCAGCCCCAGCATTTT. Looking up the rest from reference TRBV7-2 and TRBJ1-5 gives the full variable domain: GAGVSQSPSNKVTEKGKDVELRCDPISGHTALYWYRQSLGQGLEFLIYFQGNSAPDKSGLPSDRFSAERTGGSVSTLTIQRTQQEDSAVYLCASSLAGGPGNQPQHFGDGTRLSIL.

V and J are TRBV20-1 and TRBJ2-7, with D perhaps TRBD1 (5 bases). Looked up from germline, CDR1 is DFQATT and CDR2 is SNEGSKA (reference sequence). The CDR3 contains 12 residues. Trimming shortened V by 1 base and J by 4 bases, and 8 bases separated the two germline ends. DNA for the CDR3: TGCAGTGCTAGAGGGGGCGGTTACGAGCAGTACTTC. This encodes CSARGGGYEQYF.

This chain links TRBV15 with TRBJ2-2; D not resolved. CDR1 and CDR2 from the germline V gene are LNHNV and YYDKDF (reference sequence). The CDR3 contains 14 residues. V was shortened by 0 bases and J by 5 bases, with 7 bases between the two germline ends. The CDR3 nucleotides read TGTGCCACCAGCAGAGATGCGCTTACCGGGGAGCTGTTTTTT. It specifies CATSRDALTGELFF.

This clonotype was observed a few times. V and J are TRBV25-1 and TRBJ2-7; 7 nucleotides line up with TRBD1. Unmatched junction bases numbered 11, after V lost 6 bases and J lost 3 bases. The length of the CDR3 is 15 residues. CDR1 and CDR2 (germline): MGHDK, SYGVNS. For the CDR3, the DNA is TGTGCCAGCAGGCCCAAGGGACAGAGACTCTACGAGCAGTACTTC. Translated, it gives CASRPKGQRLYEQYF.

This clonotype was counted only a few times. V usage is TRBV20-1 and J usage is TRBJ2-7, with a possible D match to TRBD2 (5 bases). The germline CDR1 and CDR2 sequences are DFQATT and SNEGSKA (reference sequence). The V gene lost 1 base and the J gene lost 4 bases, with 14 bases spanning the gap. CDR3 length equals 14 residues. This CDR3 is CSARVSGIGYEQYF. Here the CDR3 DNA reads TGCAGTGCTAGAGTATCCGGGATTGGGTACGAGCAGTACTTC.

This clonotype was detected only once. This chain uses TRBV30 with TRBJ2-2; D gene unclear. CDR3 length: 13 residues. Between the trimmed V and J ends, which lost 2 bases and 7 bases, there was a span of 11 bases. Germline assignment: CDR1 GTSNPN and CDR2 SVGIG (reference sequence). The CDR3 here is CAWSIQVDGELFF. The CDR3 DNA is TGTGCCTGGAGTATTCAGGTCGACGGGGAGCTGTTTTTT.

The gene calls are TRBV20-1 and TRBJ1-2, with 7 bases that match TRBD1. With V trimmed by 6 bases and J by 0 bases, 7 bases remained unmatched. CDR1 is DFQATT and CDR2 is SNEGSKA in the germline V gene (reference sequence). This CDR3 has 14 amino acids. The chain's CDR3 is CSAQPGQTNYGYTF. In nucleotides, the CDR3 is TGCAGTGCGCAACCGGGACAGACTAACTATGGCTACACCTTC.

CDR3 sequence reads: CASSYSPQGTYEQYF. DNA for the CDR3: TGTGCCAGCAGTTACTCGCCACAGGGGACCTACGAGCAGTACTTC. The rearrangement links TRBV6-5 to TRBJ2-7; 7 positions match TRBD1. Germline V gives CDR1 MNHEY, CDR2 SVGAGI. CDR3 length: 15 amino acids. J lost 2 bases, V lost 0 bases, and 4 bases had no gene match.

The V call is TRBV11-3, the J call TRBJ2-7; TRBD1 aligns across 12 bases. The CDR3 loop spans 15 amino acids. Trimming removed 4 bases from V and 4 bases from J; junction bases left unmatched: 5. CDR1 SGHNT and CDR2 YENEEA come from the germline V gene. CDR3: CASSSAGQGAYEQYF. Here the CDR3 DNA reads TGTGCCAGCAGCTCGGCGGGACAGGGGGCTTACGAGCAGTACTTC.

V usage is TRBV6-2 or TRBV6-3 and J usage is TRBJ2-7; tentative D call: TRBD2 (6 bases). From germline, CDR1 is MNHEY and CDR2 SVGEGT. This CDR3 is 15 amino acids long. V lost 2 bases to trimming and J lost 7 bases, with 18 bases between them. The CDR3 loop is CASSYGGIGRGEQYF. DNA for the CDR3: TGTGCCAGCAGTTACGGGGGGATCGGTCGAGGGGAGCAGTACTTC.

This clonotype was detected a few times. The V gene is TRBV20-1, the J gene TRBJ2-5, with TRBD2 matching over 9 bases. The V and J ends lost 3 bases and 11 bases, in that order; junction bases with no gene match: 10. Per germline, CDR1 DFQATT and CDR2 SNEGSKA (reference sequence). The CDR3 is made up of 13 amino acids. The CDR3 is CSARGTSHNEQYF. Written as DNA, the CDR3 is TGCAGTGCTAGGGGGACTAGCCACAATGAGCAGTACTTC.

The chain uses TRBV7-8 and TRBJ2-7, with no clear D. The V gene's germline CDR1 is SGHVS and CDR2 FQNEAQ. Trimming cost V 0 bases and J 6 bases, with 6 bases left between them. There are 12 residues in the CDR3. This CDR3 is CASSLAPAEQYF. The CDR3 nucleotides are TGTGCCAGCAGCTTAGCTCCCGCCGAGCAGTACTTC.

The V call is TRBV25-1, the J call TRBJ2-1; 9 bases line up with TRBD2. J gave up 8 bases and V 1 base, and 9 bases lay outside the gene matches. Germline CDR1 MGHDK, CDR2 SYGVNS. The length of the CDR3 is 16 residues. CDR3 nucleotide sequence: TGTGCCAGCAGTGAATGGGGAAGCGGGAGGCGGGATGAGCAGTTCTTC. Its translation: CASSEWGSGRRDEQFF.

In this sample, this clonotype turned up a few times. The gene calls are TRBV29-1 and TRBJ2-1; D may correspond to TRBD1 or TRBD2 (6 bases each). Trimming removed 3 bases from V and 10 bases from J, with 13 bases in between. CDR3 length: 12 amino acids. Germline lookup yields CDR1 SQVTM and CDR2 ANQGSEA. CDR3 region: CSVERGASEQFF. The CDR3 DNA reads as TGCAGCGTTGAGAGGGGGGCCTCGGAGCAGTTCTTC.

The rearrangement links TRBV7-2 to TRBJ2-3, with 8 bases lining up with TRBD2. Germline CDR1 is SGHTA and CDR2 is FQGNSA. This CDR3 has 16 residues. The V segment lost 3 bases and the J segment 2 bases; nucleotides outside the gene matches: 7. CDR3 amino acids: CASSFRSGGLTDTQYF. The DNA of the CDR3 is TGTGCCAGCAGCTTTCGATCGGGGGGGCTCACAGATACGCAGTATTTT.

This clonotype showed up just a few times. CDR3 bases: TGCAGTGCTAGCCTCCCGGGGTCAGTTAACGAGCAGTACTTC. This translates into CSASLPGSVNEQYF. V is TRBV20-1 and J is TRBJ2-7; D is possibly TRBD2 (5 bases). The CDR3 runs to 14 residues. The ends were cut back, 3 bases at V and 5 bases at J, with 17 bases in the middle. The V gene's germline CDR1 is DFQATT and CDR2 SNEGSKA (reference sequence).

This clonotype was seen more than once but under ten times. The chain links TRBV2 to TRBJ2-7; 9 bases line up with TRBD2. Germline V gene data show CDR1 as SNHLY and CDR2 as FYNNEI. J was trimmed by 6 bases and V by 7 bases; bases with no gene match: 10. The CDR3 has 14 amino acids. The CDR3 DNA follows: TGTGCCAGCATTACCGGGACTAGCTCCCCCGAGCAGTACTTC. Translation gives CASITGTSSPEQYF.

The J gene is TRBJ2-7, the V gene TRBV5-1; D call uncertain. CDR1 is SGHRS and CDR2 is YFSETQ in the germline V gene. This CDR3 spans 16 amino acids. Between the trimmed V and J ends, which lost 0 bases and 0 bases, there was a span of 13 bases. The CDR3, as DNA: TGCGCCAGCAGCTTGGGACCGGCAGACAACTCCTACGAGCAGTACTTC. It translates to CASSLGPADNSYEQYF.

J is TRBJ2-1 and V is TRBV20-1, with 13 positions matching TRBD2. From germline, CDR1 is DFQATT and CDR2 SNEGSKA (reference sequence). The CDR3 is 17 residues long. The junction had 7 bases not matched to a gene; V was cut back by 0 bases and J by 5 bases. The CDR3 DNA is TGCAGTGCTAGAGATCCCTATACTAGCGGGGGGGACAATGAGCAGTTCTTC. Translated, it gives CSARDPYTSGGDNEQFF.

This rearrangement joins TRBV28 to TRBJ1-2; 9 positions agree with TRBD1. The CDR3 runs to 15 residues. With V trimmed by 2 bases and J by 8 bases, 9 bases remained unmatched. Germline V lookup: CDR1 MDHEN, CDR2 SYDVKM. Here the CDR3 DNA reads TGTGCCAGCAGTTTACCCGGAGACAGGGGGAAGGGCTACACCTTC. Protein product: CASSLPGDRGKGYTF.

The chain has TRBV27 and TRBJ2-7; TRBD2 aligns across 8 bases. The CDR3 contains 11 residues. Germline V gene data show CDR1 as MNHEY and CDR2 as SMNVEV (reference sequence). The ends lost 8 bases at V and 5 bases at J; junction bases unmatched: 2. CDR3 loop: CASGLAHEQYF. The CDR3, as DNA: TGTGCCAGCGGACTAGCCCACGAGCAGTACTTC.

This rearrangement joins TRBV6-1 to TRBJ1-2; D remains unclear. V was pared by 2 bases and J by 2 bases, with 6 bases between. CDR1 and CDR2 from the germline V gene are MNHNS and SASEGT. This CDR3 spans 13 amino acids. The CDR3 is CASSEHNNYGYTF. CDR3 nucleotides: TGTGCCAGCAGTGAACATAACAACTATGGCTACACCTTC.